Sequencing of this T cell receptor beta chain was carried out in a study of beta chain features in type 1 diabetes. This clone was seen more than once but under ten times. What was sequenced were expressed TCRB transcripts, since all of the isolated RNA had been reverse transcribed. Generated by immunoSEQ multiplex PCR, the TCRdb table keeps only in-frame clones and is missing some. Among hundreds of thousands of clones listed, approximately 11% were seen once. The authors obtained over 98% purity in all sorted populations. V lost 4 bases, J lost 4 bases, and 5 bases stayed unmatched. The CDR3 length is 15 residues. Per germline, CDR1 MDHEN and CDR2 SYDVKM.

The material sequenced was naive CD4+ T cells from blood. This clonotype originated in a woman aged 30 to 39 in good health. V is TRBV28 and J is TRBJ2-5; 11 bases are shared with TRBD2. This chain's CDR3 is CASSYSGRALETQYF. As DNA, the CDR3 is TGTGCCAGCAGTTATAGCGGGAGGGCCCTAGAGACCCAGTACTTC.